These T cell receptor beta chains were read from a single sample in a study of a mutant IDH1 vaccine in newly diagnosed glioma. No antigen is known for these receptors. Sequencing used immunoSEQ multiplex PCR; TCRdb keeps in-frame clones, though not all of them. The profile shows tens of thousands of clones, 90% to 95% of them singletons. Source: PBMCs, taken from a glioma patient whose treatment included an IDH1 peptide vaccine. These receptor sequences come from a woman aged 45-65 years with glioma. Each CDR3 is given with its conserved first and last residue. The D gene is left open where the match is weak. A clone size is listed for some rows: how often the clone was seen (once, few, many), or a class if it is expanded.

clone_size j_call v_call d_call cdr3_aa cdr3_nt
. TRBJ2-3 TRBV10-2 . CASATGGRPDTQYF TGCGCCAGCGCGACAGGTGGTAGGCCAGATACGCAGTATTTT
. TRBJ2-1 TRBV14 TRBD2 CASSHPRLAGGPASYNEQFF TGTGCCAGCAGCCATCCCAGACTAGCGGGAGGGCCGGCCTCCTACAATGAGCAGTTCTTC
. TRBJ1-5 TRBV7-3 . CASSLFGGGQPQHF TGTGCCAGCAGCTTATTCGGGGGTGGGCAGCCCCAGCATTTT
. TRBJ2-2 TRBV5-1 . CASSLTALNTGELFF TGCGCCAGCAGCTTGACAGCGCTGAACACCGGGGAGCTGTTTTTT
. TRBJ1-2 TRBV4-1 . CASRPLSDNYGYTF TGCGCCAGCAGACCCCTTAGTGATAACTATGGCTACACCTTC
. TRBJ2-7 TRBV5-1 TRBD1 CASSFRGPRIEQYF TGCGCCAGCAGCTTCAGGGGGCCCAGGATCGAGCAGTACTTC
. TRBJ2-3 TRBV29-1 . CSAHIPNTDTQYF TGCAGCGCCCACATACCCAACACAGATACGCAGTATTTT
. TRBJ1-2 TRBV28 TRBD1 CASSLGTGYGYTF TGTGCCAGCAGTTTGGGGACAGGATATGGCTACACCTTC
. TRBJ2-7 TRBV27 . CASSFALRGGEQYF TGTGCCAGCAGTTTCGCCCTCAGGGGGGGCGAGCAGTACTTC
. TRBJ1-1 TRBV11-2 TRBD1 CASSLVRQGVNTEAFF TGTGCCAGCAGCTTAGTCCGACAGGGGGTGAACACTGAAGCTTTCTTT
. TRBJ1-5 TRBV19 . CASNEGGISNQPQHF TGTGCCAGTAATGAGGGGGGAATCAGCAATCAGCCCCAGCATTTT
. TRBJ1-1 TRBV7-2 . CASSFAANTEAFF TGTGCCAGCAGCTTTGCAGCTAACACTGAAGCTTTCTTT
. TRBJ2-2 TRBV10-3 . CAISARLAVDTGELFF TGTGCCATCAGTGCACGGCTGGCGGTGGACACCGGGGAGCTGTTTTTT
. TRBJ2-5 TRBV29-1 . CSVLEGQETQYF TGCAGCGTACTAGAGGGGCAAGAGACCCAGTACTTC
. TRBJ2-1 TRBV30 TRBD1 CAWSVGWTGGARNEQFF TGTGCCTGGAGTGTAGGGTGGACAGGGGGCGCGAGAAATGAGCAGTTCTTC
few TRBJ1-1 TRBV9 . CASSVRGNTEAFF TGTGCCAGCAGCGTAAGGGGGAACACTGAAGCTTTCTTT
. TRBJ2-3 TRBV7-9 TRBD2 CASSLSAGGPDTQYF TGTGCCAGCAGCCTATCAGCGGGAGGGCCAGATACGCAGTATTTT
. TRBJ2-7 TRBV28 TRBD2 CATLPLGLAGGEQYF TGTGCCACCCTACCCTTGGGACTAGCGGGGGGGGAGCAGTACTTC
. TRBJ2-3 TRBV27 . CASRLGAPDTQYF TGTGCCAGCCGCTTGGGAGCCCCAGATACGCAGTATTTT
few TRBJ1-5 TRBV6-5 . CASSYGPTAQPQHF TGTGCCAGCAGTTACGGACCGACCGCTCAGCCCCAGCATTTT
. TRBJ2-3 TRBV27 TRBD2 CASSPRTSGTDTQYF TGTGCCAGCAGTCCGAGGACTAGCGGCACAGATACGCAGTATTTT
once TRBJ2-7 TRBV6-5 TRBD1 CASSYRTGNEQYF TGTGCCAGCAGTTACCGGACAGGGAACGAGCAGTACTTC
few TRBJ1-1 TRBV2 . CASSAQVTNTEAFF TGTGCCAGCAGCGCTCAGGTAACGAACACTGAAGCTTTCTTT
. TRBJ2-3 TRBV11-2 TRBD2 CASSLGLAGPLDTQYF TGTGCCAGCAGCTTAGGACTAGCGGGGCCTCTTGATACGCAGTATTTT
. TRBJ2-2 TRBV9 . CASSVDEAGELFF TGTGCCAGCAGCGTAGATGAGGCCGGGGAGCTGTTTTTT
once TRBJ2-7 TRBV29-1 . CSVEGGSGYEQYF TGCAGCGTCGAAGGCGGTAGCGGCTACGAGCAGTACTTC
. TRBJ2-1 TRBV10-3 TRBD2 CAITGLAVYNEQFF TGTGCCATCACTGGCCTAGCGGTGTACAATGAGCAGTTCTTC
. TRBJ2-2 TRBV7-8 TRBD2 CASSLIFIPTSGRGPRTGELFF TGTGCCAGCAGCTTAATTTTCATTCCGACTAGCGGGAGGGGACCGAGGACCGGGGAGCTGTTTTTT
. TRBJ1-5 TRBV6-6 TRBD1 CASRDREGDQPQHF TGTGCCAGCAGAGACAGGGAGGGGGATCAGCCCCAGCATTTT